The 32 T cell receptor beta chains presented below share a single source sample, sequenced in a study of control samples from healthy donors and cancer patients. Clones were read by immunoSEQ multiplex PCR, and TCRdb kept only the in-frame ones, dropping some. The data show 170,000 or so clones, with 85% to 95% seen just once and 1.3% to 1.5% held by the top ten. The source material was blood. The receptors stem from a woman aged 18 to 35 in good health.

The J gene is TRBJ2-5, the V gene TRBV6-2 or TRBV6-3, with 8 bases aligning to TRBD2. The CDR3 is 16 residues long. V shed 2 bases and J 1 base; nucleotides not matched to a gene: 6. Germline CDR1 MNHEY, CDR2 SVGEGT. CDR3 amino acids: CASSYGIAGTQETQYF. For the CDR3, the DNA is TGTGCCAGCAGTTACGGAATAGCGGGGACCCAAGAGACCCAGTACTTC.

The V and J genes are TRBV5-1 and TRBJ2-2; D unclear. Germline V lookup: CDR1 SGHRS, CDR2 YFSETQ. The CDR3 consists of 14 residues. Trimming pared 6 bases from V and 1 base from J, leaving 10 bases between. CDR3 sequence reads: CASTPMGNTGELFF. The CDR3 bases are TGCGCCAGCACCCCGATGGGGAACACCGGGGAGCTGTTTTTT. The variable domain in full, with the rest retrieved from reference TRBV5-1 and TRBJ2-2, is KAGVTQTPRYLIKTRGQQVTLSCSPISGHRSVSWYQQTPGQGLQFLFEYFSETQRNKGNFPGRFSGRQFSNSRSEMNVSTLELGDSALYLCASTPMGNTGELFFGEGSRLTVL.

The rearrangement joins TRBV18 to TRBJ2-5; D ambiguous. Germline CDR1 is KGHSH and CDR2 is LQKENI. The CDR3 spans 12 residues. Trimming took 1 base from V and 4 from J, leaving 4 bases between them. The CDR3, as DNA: TGTGCCAGCTCACCACGTGTAGAGACCCAGTACTTC. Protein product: CASSPRVETQYF.

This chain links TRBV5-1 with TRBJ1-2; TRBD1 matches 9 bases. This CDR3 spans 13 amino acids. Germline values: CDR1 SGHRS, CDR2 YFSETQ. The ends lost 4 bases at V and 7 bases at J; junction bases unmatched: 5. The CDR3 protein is CASSPGTGFGYTF. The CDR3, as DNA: TGCGCCAGCAGCCCCGGGACAGGGTTTGGCTACACCTTC. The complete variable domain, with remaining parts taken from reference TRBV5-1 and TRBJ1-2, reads KAGVTQTPRYLIKTRGQQVTLSCSPISGHRSVSWYQQTPGQGLQFLFEYFSETQRNKGNFPGRFSGRQFSNSRSEMNVSTLELGDSALYLCASSPGTGFGYTFGSGTRLTVV.

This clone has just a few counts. CDR3 protein: CASSLHGFNQPQHF. DNA of the CDR3: TGTGCCAGCAGCTTACACGGATTCAATCAGCCCCAGCATTTT. This sequence joins TRBV7-2 and TRBJ1-5; D uncertain. Germline lookup yields CDR1 SGHTA and CDR2 FQGNSA. V was shortened by 2 bases and J by 3 bases, with 8 bases between the two germline ends. The CDR3 contains 14 residues.

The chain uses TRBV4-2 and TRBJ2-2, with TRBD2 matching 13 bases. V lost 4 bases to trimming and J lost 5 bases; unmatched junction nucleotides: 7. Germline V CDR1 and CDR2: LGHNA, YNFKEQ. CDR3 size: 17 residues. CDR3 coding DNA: TGTGCCAGCAGCCGAAAACTAGCGGGGGGGCTTACCGGGGAGCTGTTTTTT. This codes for CASSRKLAGGLTGELFF.

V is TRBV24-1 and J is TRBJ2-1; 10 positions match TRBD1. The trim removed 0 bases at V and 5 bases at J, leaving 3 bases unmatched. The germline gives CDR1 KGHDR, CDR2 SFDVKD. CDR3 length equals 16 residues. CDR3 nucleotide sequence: TGTGCCACCAGTGATTTGGACAGGGGGCTTCACAATGAGCAGTTCTTC. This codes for CATSDLDRGLHNEQFF.

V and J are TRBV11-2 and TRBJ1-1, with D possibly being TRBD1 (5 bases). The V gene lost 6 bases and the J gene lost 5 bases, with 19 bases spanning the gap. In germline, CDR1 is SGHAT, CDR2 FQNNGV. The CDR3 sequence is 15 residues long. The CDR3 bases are TGTGCCAGCAGGTCCCTGAAGGGGCTCAATACTGAAGCTTTCTTT. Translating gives CASRSLKGLNTEAFF.

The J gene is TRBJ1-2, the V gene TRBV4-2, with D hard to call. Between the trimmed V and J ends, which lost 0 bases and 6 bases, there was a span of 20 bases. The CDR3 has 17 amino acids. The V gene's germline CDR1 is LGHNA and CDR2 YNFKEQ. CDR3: CASSQEPGSQFFHGYTF. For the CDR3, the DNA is TGTGCCAGCAGCCAAGAACCGGGGTCCCAATTCTTCCATGGCTACACCTTC.

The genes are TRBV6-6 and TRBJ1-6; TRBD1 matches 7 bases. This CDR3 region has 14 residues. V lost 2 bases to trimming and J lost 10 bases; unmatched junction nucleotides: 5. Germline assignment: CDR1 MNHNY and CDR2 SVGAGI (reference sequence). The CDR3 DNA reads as TGTGCCAGCAGTTACGTTAGGGGGCAATCACCCCTCCACTTT. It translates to CASSYVRGQSPLHF.

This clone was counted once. The CDR3 region has the DNA TGTGCCAGCACCGGGGACCGGGACAGTAACTATGGCTACACCTTC. Its protein product is CASTGDRDSNYGYTF. The chain is built from TRBV5-4 and TRBJ1-2; 7 positions agree with TRBD1. CDR1 and CDR2 (germline): SGHNT, YYREEE (reference sequence). This CDR3 is 15 amino acids long. V lost 6 bases, J lost 1 base, and 9 bases stayed unmatched.

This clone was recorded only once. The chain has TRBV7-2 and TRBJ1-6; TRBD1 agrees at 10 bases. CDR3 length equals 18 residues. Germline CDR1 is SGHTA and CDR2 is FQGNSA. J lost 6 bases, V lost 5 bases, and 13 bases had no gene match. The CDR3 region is CASSLTPPGQGFNSPLHF. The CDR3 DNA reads TGTGCCAGCAGCCTCACCCCCCCGGGACAGGGGTTTAATTCACCCCTCCACTTT. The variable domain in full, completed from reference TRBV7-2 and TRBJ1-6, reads GAGVSQSPSNKVTEKGKDVELRCDPISGHTALYWYRQSLGQGLEFLIYFQGNSAPDKSGLPSDRFSAERTGGSVSTLTIQRTQQEDSAVYLCASSLTPPGQGFNSPLHFGNGTRLTVT.

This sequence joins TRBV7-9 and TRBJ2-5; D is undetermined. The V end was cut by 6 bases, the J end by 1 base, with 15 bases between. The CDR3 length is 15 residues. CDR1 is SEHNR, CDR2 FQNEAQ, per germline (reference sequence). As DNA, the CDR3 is TGTGCCAGCAGTCAACAGAGAACCTTCCAAGAGACCCAGTACTTC. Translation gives CASSQQRTFQETQYF.

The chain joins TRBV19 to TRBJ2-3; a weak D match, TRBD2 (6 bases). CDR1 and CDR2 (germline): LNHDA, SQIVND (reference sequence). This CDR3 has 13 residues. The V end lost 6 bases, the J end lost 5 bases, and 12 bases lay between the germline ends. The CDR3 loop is CASRLAGRDTQYF. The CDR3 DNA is TGTGCCAGTAGACTAGCAGGGAGAGATACGCAGTATTTT.

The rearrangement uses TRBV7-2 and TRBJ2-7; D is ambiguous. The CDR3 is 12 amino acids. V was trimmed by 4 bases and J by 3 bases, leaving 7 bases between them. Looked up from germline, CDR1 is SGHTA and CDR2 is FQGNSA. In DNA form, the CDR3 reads TGTGCCAGCAGCTCCCAAGGCTACGAGCAGTACTTC. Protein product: CASSSQGYEQYF.

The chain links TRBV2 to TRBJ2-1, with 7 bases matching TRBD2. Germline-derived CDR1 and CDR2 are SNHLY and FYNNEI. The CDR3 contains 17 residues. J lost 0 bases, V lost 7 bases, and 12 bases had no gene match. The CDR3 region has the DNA TGTGCCAGCAAAAGGCCTAGCGGTTTCAGCTCCTACAATGAGCAGTTCTTC. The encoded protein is CASKRPSGFSSYNEQFF.

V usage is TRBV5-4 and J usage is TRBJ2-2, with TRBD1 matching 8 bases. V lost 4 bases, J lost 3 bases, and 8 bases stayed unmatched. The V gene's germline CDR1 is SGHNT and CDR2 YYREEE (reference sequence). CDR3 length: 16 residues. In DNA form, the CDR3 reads TGTGCCAGCAGCCCGTCAGGGGGCCGAGACACCGGGGAGCTGTTTTTT. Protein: CASSPSGGRDTGELFF.

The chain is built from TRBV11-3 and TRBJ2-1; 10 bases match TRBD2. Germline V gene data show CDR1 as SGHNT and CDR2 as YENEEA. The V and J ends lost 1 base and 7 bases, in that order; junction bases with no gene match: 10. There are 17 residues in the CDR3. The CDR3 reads CASSLASGRALRNEQFF. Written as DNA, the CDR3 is TGTGCCAGCAGCTTAGCGAGCGGGAGGGCACTTCGGAATGAGCAGTTCTTC.

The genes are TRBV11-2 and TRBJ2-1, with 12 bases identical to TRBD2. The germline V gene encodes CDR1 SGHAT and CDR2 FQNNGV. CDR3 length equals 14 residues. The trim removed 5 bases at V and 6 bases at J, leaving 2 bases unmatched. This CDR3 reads CASSTSGRINEQFF. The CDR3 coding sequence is TGTGCCAGCAGCACTAGCGGGAGGATCAATGAGCAGTTCTTC.

The CDR3 DNA reads as TGTGCCAGCAGCTCACCATATAACAAGCGGGGGAGAAGCAATGAGCAGTTCTTC. Translating it yields CASSSPYNKRGRSNEQFF. The V gene is TRBV11-3, the J gene TRBJ2-1; 8 nucleotides line up with TRBD2. The CDR3 covers 18 residues. Unmatched junction bases numbered 17, after V lost 4 bases and J lost 6 bases. Germline V gene sequence: CDR1 SGHNT, CDR2 YENEEA. Supplemented by reference TRBV11-3 and TRBJ2-1, the full variable domain reads EAGVVQSPRYKIIEKKQPVAFWCNPISGHNTLYWYLQNLGQGPELLIRYENEEAVDDSQLPKDRFSAERLKGVDSTLKIQPAELGDSAVYLCASSSPYNKRGRSNEQFFGPGTRLTVL.

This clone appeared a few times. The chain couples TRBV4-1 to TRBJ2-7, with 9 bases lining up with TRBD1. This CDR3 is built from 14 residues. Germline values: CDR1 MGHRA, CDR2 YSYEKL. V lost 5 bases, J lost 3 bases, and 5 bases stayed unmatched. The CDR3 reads CASSRGQGVYEQYF. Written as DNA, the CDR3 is TGCGCCAGCAGCAGGGGACAGGGTGTCTACGAGCAGTACTTC.

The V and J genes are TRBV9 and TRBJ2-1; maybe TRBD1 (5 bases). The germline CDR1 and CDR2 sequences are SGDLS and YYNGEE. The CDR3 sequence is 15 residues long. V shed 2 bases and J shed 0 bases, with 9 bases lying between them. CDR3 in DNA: TGTGCCAGCAGCGTGCAGGACACCTCCTACAATGAGCAGTTCTTC. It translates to CASSVQDTSYNEQFF.

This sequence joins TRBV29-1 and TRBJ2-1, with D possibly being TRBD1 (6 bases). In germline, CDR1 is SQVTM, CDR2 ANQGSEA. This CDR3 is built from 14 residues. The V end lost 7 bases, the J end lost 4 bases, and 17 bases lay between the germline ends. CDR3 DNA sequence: TGCAGCGGTTTGAGCAGGGGCCCTTACAATGAGCAGTTCTTC. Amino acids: CSGLSRGPYNEQFF.

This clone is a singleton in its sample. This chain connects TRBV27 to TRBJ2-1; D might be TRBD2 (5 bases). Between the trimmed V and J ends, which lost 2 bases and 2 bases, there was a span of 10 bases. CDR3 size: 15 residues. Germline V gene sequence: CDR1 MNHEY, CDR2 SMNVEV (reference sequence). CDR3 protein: CASSLLASTYNEQFF. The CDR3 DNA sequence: TGTGCCAGCAGTTTACTAGCCTCCACCTACAATGAGCAGTTCTTC.

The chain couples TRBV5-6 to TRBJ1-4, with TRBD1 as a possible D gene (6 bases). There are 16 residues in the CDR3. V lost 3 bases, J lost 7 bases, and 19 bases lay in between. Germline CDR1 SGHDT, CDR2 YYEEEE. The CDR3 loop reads CASSYLGIGGREKLFF. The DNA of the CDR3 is TGTGCCAGCAGCTATCTGGGTATAGGGGGGCGTGAAAAACTGTTTTTT. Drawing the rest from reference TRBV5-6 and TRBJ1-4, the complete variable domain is DAGVTQSPTHLIKTRGQQVTLRCSPKSGHDTVSWYQQALGQGPQFIFQYYEEEERQRGNFPDRFSGHQFPNYSSELNVNALLLGDSALYLCASSYLGIGGREKLFFGSGTQLSVL.

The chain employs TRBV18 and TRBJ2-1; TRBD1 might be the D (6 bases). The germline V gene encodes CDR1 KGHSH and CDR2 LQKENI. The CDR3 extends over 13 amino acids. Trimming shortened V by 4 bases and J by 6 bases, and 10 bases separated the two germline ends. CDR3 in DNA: TGTGCCAGCTCACTCGGGGACACCAATGAGCAGTTCTTC. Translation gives CASSLGDTNEQFF.

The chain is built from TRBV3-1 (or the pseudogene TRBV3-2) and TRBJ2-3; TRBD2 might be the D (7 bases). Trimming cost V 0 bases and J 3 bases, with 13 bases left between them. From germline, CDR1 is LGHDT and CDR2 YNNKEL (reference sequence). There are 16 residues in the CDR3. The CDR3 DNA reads TGTGCCAGCAGCCAAGATCATCGGGGGGCGACAGATACGCAGTATTTT. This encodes CASSQDHRGATDTQYF.

The CDR3 loop is CASSLGQVLKAFF. The DNA for the CDR3 is TGTGCCAGCAGTTTAGGACAGGTATTGAAAGCTTTCTTT. V and J are TRBV2 and TRBJ1-1; TRBD1 matches 7 bases. With V trimmed by 5 bases and J by 9 bases, 9 bases remained unmatched. CDR1 and CDR2 from the germline V gene are SNHLY and FYNNEI. The CDR3 extends over 13 amino acids. Drawing the rest from reference TRBV2 and TRBJ1-1, the complete variable domain is EPEVTQTPSHQVTQMGQEVILRCVPISNHLYFYWYRQILGQKVEFLVSFYNNEISEKSEIFDDQFSVERPDGSNFTLKIRSTKLEDSAMYFCASSLGQVLKAFFGQGTRLTVV.

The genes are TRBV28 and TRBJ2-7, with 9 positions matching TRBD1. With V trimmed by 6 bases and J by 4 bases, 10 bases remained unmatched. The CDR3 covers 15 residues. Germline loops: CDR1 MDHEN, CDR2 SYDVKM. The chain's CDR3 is CASSPLRDRVYEQYF. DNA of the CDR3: TGTGCCAGCAGCCCCCTTCGGGACAGGGTATACGAGCAGTACTTC.

The CDR3 protein is CASSPTWDGELFF. Written as DNA, the CDR3 is TGTGCCAGCTCACCTACCTGGGACGGGGAGCTGTTTTTT. The V call is TRBV18, the J call TRBJ2-2; D is unclear. This CDR3 has 13 residues. V was pared by 3 bases and J by 7 bases, with 9 bases between. Germline CDR1 reads KGHSH; CDR2 reads LQKENI.

The CDR3 DNA reads as TGTGCCAGCAGCCTACAGGGTCGTCGAGAGACCCAGTACTTC. It encodes CASSLQGRRETQYF. J is TRBJ2-5 and V is TRBV28; maybe TRBD1 (6 bases). The CDR3 runs to 14 residues. V was shortened by 6 bases and J by 4 bases, with 15 bases between the two germline ends. Germline lookup yields CDR1 MDHEN and CDR2 SYDVKM.

The CDR3, as DNA: TGTGCCAGCAGCGCACAGGGTGTTGGTTCACCCCTCCACTTT. This encodes CASSAQGVGSPLHF. This chain uses TRBV5-4 with TRBJ1-6; D may be TRBD1 (6 bases). Trimming took off 4 bases at V and 9 bases at J, with 14 bases between the two ends. The germline V gene encodes CDR1 SGHNT and CDR2 YYREEE (reference sequence). CDR3 size: 14 residues.